This T cell receptor beta chain was obtained from a study of OX40 agonist ivuxolimab in advanced cancers. Germline CDR1 and CDR2: SEHNR and FQNEAQ (reference sequence). The CDR3 is made up of 14 amino acids. Unmatched junction bases numbered 11, after V lost 7 bases and J lost 7 bases. Measured with immunoSEQ multiplex PCR; TCRdb has only the in-frame clones, and not every one. This table has roughly 56,000 clones, 65% to 85% appearing once. The chain couples TRBV7-9 to TRBJ1-2, with TRBD1 matching over 8 bases. The sequence was collected from an adult with an advanced solid tumor such as melanoma, head and neck, liver or kidney cancer. The sample was CD4+ or CD8+ T cells sorted from blood, taken in a trial of the OX40 agonist ivuxolimab. CDR3 protein: CASTRGGTGFGYTF. CDR3 DNA sequence: TGTGCCAGCACCCGGGGGGGGACAGGTTTTGGCTACACCTTC.